The table lists the clone carrying this T cell receptor (beta chain) with a count of one. This beta chain was picked up by a library intended for alpha chains and is off target, so its count carries little meaning. The CDR3 is 14 residues long. V shed 1 base and J shed 2 bases, with 9 bases lying between them. Germline lookup yields CDR1 DFQATT and CDR2 SNEGSKA (reference sequence). TCRdb re-derived calls from the RT-PCR reads in MiXCR, one entry per CDR3 protein. The top ten hold about 19% of the sample, which has roughly 180 distinct CDR3 sequences, about nine tenths seen once. Sequencing was done on a sample of memory CD4+ T cells from salivary gland. The V call is TRBV20-1, the J call TRBJ1-5, with D unresolved. The origin of this receptor is a female donor with primary Sjogren's syndrome. The CDR3 protein is CSARVGGGNQPQHF. In DNA form, the CDR3 reads TGCAGTGCTAGAGTGGGTGGGGGCAATCAGCCCCAGCATTTT.